This T cell receptor (beta chain) originates from a study of cytomegalovirus exposure and HLA in healthy donors. Turning to the study itself: Drawn from HLA-typed donors, 83 million or so unique TCRs were held in an early data release.

On this clone itself: Antigen specificity is unknown.

Researchers ran the PCR with 60 Vbeta and 13 Jbeta primers. This table comes from immunoSEQ multiplex PCR, and its TCRdb copy is limited to in-frame clones, with some not included. The sample lists roughly 150,000 clones; over 70% were seen once. Findings and caveats of the study: The study labeled 170 or so TCR beta chains cytomegalovirus-associated. In a later analysis, compared with equally common non-associated chains, HLA-associated beta chains were more expanded.

Sequenced: PBMCs. This TCR came from a man under 40 in good health and CMV-seropositive.

The DNA for the CDR3 is TGTGCCAGCAGCCCCGGACAAAATCCCTACGAGCAGTACTTC. Translating gives CASSPGQNPYEQYF. The chain links TRBV7-2 to TRBJ2-7; TRBD1 might be the D (5 bases). CDR3 length equals 14 residues. From germline, CDR1 is SGHTA and CDR2 FQGNSA. The ends were cut back, 5 bases at V and 2 bases at J, with 13 bases in the middle. The full variable domain, its missing parts supplied by reference TRBV7-2 and TRBJ2-7, is GAGVSQSPSNKVTEKGKDVELRCDPISGHTALYWYRQSLGQGLEFLIYFQGNSAPDKSGLPSDRFSAERTGGSVSTLTIQRTQQEDSAVYLCASSPGQNPYEQYFGPGTRLTVT.